This is a list of T cell receptor beta chains from one sample in a study of lymphopenia after photon versus proton radiotherapy. Libraries were prepared by immunoSEQ multiplex PCR; TCRdb keeps only in-frame clonotypes and omits some of them. Here the sample spans 13,000 or so clones, roughly 90% being singletons. The material sequenced was peripheral blood, taken from a patient treated with photon-based radiotherapy. Receptors originate from a man aged 60 to 69 with pancreatic cancer. CDR3s include the opening cysteine and the closing phenylalanine or tryptophan. The D gene is left open where the match is weak. Clone size, where shown, is once, few, many, or a class for clones that have expanded.

j_call d_call v_call clone_size cdr3_nt cdr3_aa
TRBJ1-1 TRBD1 TRBV5-1 - TGCGCCAGCAAGGGACAGTCGAACACTGAAGCTTTCTTT CASKGQSNTEAFF
TRBJ1-1 - TRBV6-5 - TGTGCCAGCCAGACACCATCGGGGAGGAACACTGAAGCTTTCTTT CASQTPSGRNTEAFF
TRBJ1-5 - TRBV2 - TGTGCCAGCAAACGGGATAGCAATCAGCCCCAGCATTTT CASKRDSNQPQHF
TRBJ1-6 TRBD1 TRBV7-2 - TGTGCCAGCAGCCCCCGACAGGGCGGGGGATCACCCCTCCACTTT CASSPRQGGGSPLHF
TRBJ2-2 TRBD2 TRBV7-3 - TGTGCCAGCAGCGCCAGACTAGCCGCGGGGGTGGGTGACACCGGGGAGCTGTTTTTT CASSARLAAGVGDTGELFF
TRBJ1-1 - TRBV7-3 - TGTGCCAGCAGCTCGGACACTTTATTGTCGGCCCCAGCTTTCTTT CASSSDTLLSAPAFF
TRBJ2-1 - TRBV7-9 - TGTGCCAGCAGCCAACCGAACTTTAGTCCCAATGAGCAGTTCTTC CASSQPNFSPNEQFF
TRBJ2-7 - TRBV27 once TGTGCCAGCAGTCCAAGTGGTTGGTCTGACGAGCAGTACTTC CASSPSGWSDEQYF
TRBJ1-4 - TRBV27 - TGTGCCAGTTCGGGCTACAGGGAGGGAGGTGAAAAACTGTTTTTT CASSGYREGGEKLFF
TRBJ2-6 TRBD1 TRBV27 - TGTGCCAGCAGGCCGGGACAGGGTAATGCTGGGGCCAACGTCCTGACTTTC CASRPGQGNAGANVLTF
TRBJ2-3 - TRBV2 - TGTGCCAGCAGTACGACATCTAGCACAGATACGCAGTATTTT CASSTTSSTDTQYF
TRBJ1-2 - TRBV5-5 few TGTGCCAGCAGCTTGGTTCCAGGGTCACAGGACTACACCTTC CASSLVPGSQDYTF
TRBJ2-5 TRBD2 TRBV29-1 - TGCAGCGTTTGCCTAGCGGGGGGCCAAGAGACCCAGTACTTC CSVCLAGGQETQYF
TRBJ2-7 - TRBV6-6 - TGTGCCAGCAGTTCCACAGCCCACGAGCAGTACTTC CASSSTAHEQYF
TRBJ1-1 TRBD1 TRBV5-5 - TGTGCCAGCAGCGCGACCGGGACAGGTGGGAACACTGAAGCTTTCTTT CASSATGTGGNTEAFF
TRBJ1-4 - TRBV6-5 - TGTGCCAGCAGTTCCATCCCGGGACGGGGAAATGAAAAACTGTTTTTT CASSSIPGRGNEKLFF
TRBJ2-5 TRBD2 TRBV2 - TGTGCCAGCAGTCTAAGCGGGGGGGCATTCGAGACCCAGTACTTC CASSLSGGAFETQYF
TRBJ1-2 - TRBV28 - TGTGCCAGCAGTTTATATATGGGCGGCGGCTACACCTTC CASSLYMGGGYTF
TRBJ2-1 TRBD2 TRBV5-1 - TGCGCCAGCAGCTTTCTCGCGGGGGGACCCTACAATGAGCAGTTCTTC CASSFLAGGPYNEQFF
TRBJ2-7 - TRBV13 - TGTGCCAGCAGCGGAACAGAATACGAGCAGTACTTC CASSGTEYEQYF
TRBJ1-6 - TRBV6-1 few TGTGCCAGCAGCTTCGACAGCTTCAATTCACCCCTCCACTTT CASSFDSFNSPLHF
TRBJ1-1 - TRBV7-2 - TGTGCCAGCAGCTTAGTTTCGGCAGTAGCTTTCTTT CASSLVSAVAFF
TRBJ2-1 TRBD2 TRBV6-1 - TGTGCCAGCAGTGGGCGACTAGCGGGGGGGAGCAATGAGCAGTTCTTC CASSGRLAGGSNEQFF
TRBJ1-1 - TRBV27 - TGTGCCAGCAGTCCACACGGAAAGAACACTGAAGCTTTCTTT CASSPHGKNTEAFF
TRBJ1-2 TRBD1 TRBV5-1 - TGCGCCAGCAGCTTTCGGGACAGGGCTGGCTACACCTTC CASSFRDRAGYTF
TRBJ2-3 - TRBV4-3 - TGCGCCAGCAGCCAAGATTCTGGGGGCCACACAGATACGCAGTATTTT CASSQDSGGHTDTQYF
TRBJ2-3 - TRBV20-1 - TGCAGTGCCACCCGCACAGATACGCAGTATTTT CSATRTDTQYF
TRBJ1-2 TRBD1 TRBV4-1 - TGCGCCAGCAGCCAAGGACAGGGTGGTGGCTACACCTTC CASSQGQGGGYTF
TRBJ1-5 - TRBV2 - TGTGCCAGCTCCTTCTGGAGCAATCAGCCCCAGCATTTT CASSFWSNQPQHF